This entry describes one T cell receptor (beta chain). Its antigen remains undetermined. No base qualities exist here, and no much larger clone lies one base off it. Its CDR3 holds 17 amino acids, cysteine through phenylalanine. This entry keeps only the CDR3 DNA: 51 bases, framed from base 1. The data originate from a study of primary melanoma T cells and metastatic recurrence (dated by TCRdb to between 2020 and 2021). Turning to the overall study: A total of 150 to 200 primary melanomas made up the cohort, all of stage T2 to T4 and more than 1 mm thick. The study examined whether T-cell fraction and T-cell repertoire clonality in primary melanoma tumors predicted patient outcome. The T-cell fraction measured by TCR beta sequencing was compared against progression-free survival as the clinical outcome. The sequencing-derived T-cell fraction was compared with histopathological grading of tumor-infiltrating lymphocytes.

Study-wide conclusions, independent of this receptor: The tumor T-cell fraction reportedly predicted progression-free survival independently of thickness, ulceration, mitotic rate and age. An effective T-cell-mediated antitumor response in primary melanoma was presented by the authors only as a suggestion rather than as a demonstrated mechanism. A T-cell fraction greater than 20% appeared to be protective whatever the ulceration status, mitotic rate or nodal disease. Progression-free survival prediction was reportedly improved more by adding T-cell fraction to tumor thickness than by adding any other histopathological variable.

Receptors were amplified or captured by the immunoSEQ multiplex PCR assay. Primary melanoma tumor tissue underwent high-throughput sequencing of the T-cell receptor beta chain. The authors processed their data as follows. The repertoire analyses covered TCRB CDR3 sharing between samples and the distribution of insertions and deletions. A gradient-boosted model ranked how well the T-cell fraction predicted outcome compared with histopathological variables. TCRdb took over this immuneACCESS table, retaining in-frame rearrangements with V and J assigned. Such tables are incomplete; in checked studies, under half of the missing clones stem from an unresolved V gene, and the remainder is unexplained. V and J calls and clone size come straight from that table; D and trimming were deduced from the DNA. This sample's table carries some 80 clones. Patients had primary melanoma that had been surgically resected and was considered potentially curable but at risk of metastatic recurrence.

The clonotype was recovered from a human donor with melanoma. The sample consisted of melanoma tumor tissue. The rearranged chain carries TRBV1 and TRBJ2-2; no DNA check was done on the table's D call, TRBD2. TRBV1 constitutes a pseudogene. The CDR3 region: CASSPLGMGGNTGELFF. The nucleotide sequence is given as TGCGCCAGCAGCCCCCTCGGTATGGGGGGGAACACCGGGGAGCTGTTTTTT.